The subject of this entry is one T cell receptor (beta chain). Per the original methods: Reference gene primer amplification in the assay estimated nucleated cell counts. Data came from immunoSEQ multiplex PCR; TCRdb stores just in-frame clones and leaves some out. That table supplies the V and J calls and clone size; D and trimming were determined from the DNA. The sample yields roughly 230,000 clones, 83% seen once. This entry belongs to a study of blood T cell repertoires in COVID-19. Study-level information: The United States, Italy and Spain were the sources of the acute and convalescent COVID-19 samples.

The TCR was taken from a man aged 35 to 55 with active or convalescent COVID-19. Sequencing used peripheral blood.

The CDR3 region has the DNA TGTGCTAGTGGTCCCGGACTGGAGCAGTACTTC. Its translation is CASGPGLEQYF. This rearrangement joins TRBV12-5 to TRBJ2-7; perhaps TRBD2 as D (5 bases). The germline CDR1 and CDR2 sequences are LGHNT and FRNRAP. Trimming shortened V by 5 bases and J by 7 bases, and 9 bases separated the two germline ends. The CDR3 totals 11 residues.